A single sample is the source of the 21 T cell receptor beta chains below, sequenced in a study of blood T cell repertoires in COVID-19. Assay used: immunoSEQ multiplex PCR; TCRdb lists only in-frame clones, some missing. The sample lists about 200,000 clones, approximately 80% occurring once. What was sequenced was PBMCs or T cells enriched from blood (not recorded which). Receptors originate from a middle-aged woman with acute COVID-19.

V gene TRBV19 combines with J gene TRBJ2-7, with D tentatively TRBD2 (6 bases). From germline, CDR1 is LNHDA and CDR2 SQIVND (reference sequence). The CDR3 is made up of 14 amino acids. Trimming cost V 1 base and J 3 bases, with 10 bases left between them. The chain's CDR3 is CASSIGRGNYEQYF. Written as DNA, the CDR3 is TGTGCCAGTAGTATAGGCCGGGGGAACTACGAGCAGTACTTC. The full variable domain, rest sourced from reference TRBV19 and TRBJ2-7, is DGGITQSPKYLFRKEGQNVTLSCEQNLNHDAMYWYRQDPGQGLRLIYYSQIVNDFQKGDIAEGYSVSREKKESFPLTVTSAQKNPTAFYLCASSIGRGNYEQYFGPGTRLTVT.

This clone was recorded a few times. The chain combines TRBV7-3 with TRBJ2-2; 10 nucleotides align to TRBD1. The CDR3 length is 15 residues. Germline CDR1 is SGHTA and CDR2 is FQGTGA. V gave up 4 bases and J gave up 3 bases; unmatched junction bases: 2. The CDR3 sequence is CASSSTGGYTGELFF. Here the CDR3 DNA reads TGTGCCAGCAGCTCGACAGGGGGCTACACCGGGGAGCTGTTTTTT.

This clone has just a few counts. V is TRBV19 and J is TRBJ2-7; D is ambiguous. Trimming removed 6 bases from V and 6 bases from J, with 18 bases in between. Germline CDR1 reads LNHDA; CDR2 reads SQIVND (reference sequence). The CDR3 extends over 14 amino acids. The CDR3 is CASSTPGLSGEQYF. DNA for the CDR3: TGTGCCAGTAGCACCCCGGGTCTTTCCGGCGAGCAGTACTTC.

The chain has TRBV7-2 and TRBJ2-5; TRBD2 is a possible D gene (7 bases). The CDR3 consists of 16 residues. CDR1 is SGHTA and CDR2 is FQGNSA in the germline V gene. Trimming took 5 bases from V and 5 from J, leaving 21 bases between them. In DNA form, the CDR3 reads TGTGCCAGCAGCCACAGTGGGGGGGCCTCTGGGGAGACCCAGTACTTC. Translated, it gives CASSHSGGASGETQYF.

The chain has TRBV7-9 and TRBJ2-5; TRBD1 matches 9 bases. V lost 5 bases to trimming and J lost 5 bases; unmatched junction nucleotides: 12. The V gene's germline CDR1 is SEHNR and CDR2 FQNEAQ (reference sequence). The CDR3 loop spans 16 amino acids. CDR3 sequence: CASSPKRQGDEETQYF. The CDR3 nucleotides read TGTGCCAGCAGCCCCAAAAGACAGGGGGACGAGGAGACCCAGTACTTC.

This clone was detected only a few times. The chain has TRBV3-1 (or the pseudogene TRBV3-2) and TRBJ1-1; D unclear. V lost 7 bases and J 6 bases, leaving 15 bases between the germline ends. This CDR3 spans 13 amino acids. CDR1 is LGHDT, CDR2 YNNKEL, per germline (reference sequence). The CDR3 region is CASTPREFSEAFF. DNA of the CDR3: TGTGCCAGCACCCCCCGGGAGTTCTCTGAAGCTTTCTTT.

The chain combines TRBV9 with TRBJ1-3; D gene ambiguous. This CDR3 comprises 18 residues. Trimming cost V 3 bases and J 0 bases, with 19 bases left between them. Per the germline V gene, CDR1 is SGDLS and CDR2 is YYNGEE. The CDR3 spells CASSAPPPSGNSGNTIYF. CDR3 in DNA: TGTGCCAGCAGCGCCCCTCCCCCCTCGGGAAACTCTGGAAACACCATATATTTT.

This chain links TRBV27 with TRBJ1-5, with 9 bases aligning to TRBD1. V shed 8 bases and J 7 bases; nucleotides not matched to a gene: 9. This CDR3 comprises 14 residues. The germline gives CDR1 MNHEY, CDR2 SMNVEV (reference sequence). Here the CDR3 reads CASRWTGEGQPQHF. CDR3 DNA sequence: TGTGCCAGCCGGTGGACAGGGGAAGGGCAGCCCCAGCATTTT.

This clone was seen a single time. The V call is TRBV2, the J call TRBJ1-1, with D possibly being TRBD1 (6 bases). The V end was cut by 8 bases, the J end by 1 base, with 11 bases between. The CDR3 is 13 amino acids. Germline lookup yields CDR1 SNHLY and CDR2 FYNNEI. The CDR3, as DNA: TGTGCCAGCTCCCTGGGACAGAACACTGAAGCTTTCTTT. Protein product: CASSLGQNTEAFF.

In regard to this clone: A read error may account for a junction end that differs from germline. The V gene is TRBV7-7, the J gene TRBJ2-2, with TRBD1 matching 10 bases. The CDR3 covers 15 residues. Germline V gene lookup returns CDR1 SSHAT and CDR2 FNYEAQ (reference sequence). DNA of the CDR3: TGTGCTAGCAGCTCTGGGACAGGGGAGGCCGGGGAGCTGTTTTTT. It encodes CASSSGTGEAGELFF.

This clone was counted a single time. The rearrangement links TRBV12-3 or TRBV12-4 to TRBJ1-5; no reliable D call. CDR3 length equals 13 residues. V was trimmed by 8 bases and J by 1 base, leaving 9 bases between them. CDR3 protein: CASQAGSNQPQHF. CDR3 nucleotide sequence: TGTGCCAGCCAGGCTGGAAGCAATCAGCCCCAGCATTTT.

The rearrangement joins TRBV30 to TRBJ1-1; no firm D call. The germline V and J ends were trimmed by 5 bases and 7 bases, with 8 bases remaining between them. The germline CDR1 and CDR2 sequences are GTSNPN and SVGIG (reference sequence). The CDR3 is 10 amino acids. The CDR3: CAWGYSEAFF. CDR3 DNA: TGTGCCTGGGGGTACAGTGAAGCTTTCTTT.

CDR3 protein: CASSLEREHGYTF. In DNA form, the CDR3 reads TGCGCCAGCAGCTTGGAAAGAGAGCATGGCTACACCTTC. The chain joins TRBV5-1 to TRBJ1-2; D call uncertain. Trimming removed 0 bases from V and 6 bases from J, with 9 bases in between. Germline V gene lookup returns CDR1 SGHRS and CDR2 YFSETQ. This CDR3 is 13 amino acids long.

The CDR3 DNA is TGTGCCAGCAGCTTGGAGGGAGTAACAGATACGCAGTATTTT. It is translated as CASSLEGVTDTQYF. The rearrangement joins TRBV5-4 to TRBJ2-3; perhaps TRBD2 as D (5 bases). Per germline, CDR1 SGHNT and CDR2 YYREEE (reference sequence). The CDR3 loop spans 14 amino acids. Trimming removed 0 bases from V and 3 bases from J, with 8 bases in between.

The genes are TRBV6-5 and TRBJ1-2, with a weak D call TRBD1 (5 bases). Deletions cut 6 bases from V and 6 bases from J, with 14 bases between. Looked up from germline, CDR1 is MNHEY and CDR2 is SVGAGI. This CDR3 region has 13 residues. CDR3 nucleotides: TGTGCCAGCAGCCAGGGAAGTAATCATGGCTACACCTTC. Residues: CASSQGSNHGYTF.

J is TRBJ2-1 and V is TRBV21-1; the DNA was not compared with TRBD2, the D call given in the table. TRBV21-1 is termed a pseudogene. The CDR3 extends over 18 amino acids. The CDR3 bases are TGTGCCAGCAGCAAAAGGAAAAGAGGGTCTTTTATGTACAATGAGCAGTTCTTC. It translates to CASSKRKRGSFMYNEQFF.

This chain connects TRBV7-3 to TRBJ2-3, with 9 bases identical to TRBD1. CDR3 size: 15 residues. V lost 0 bases to trimming and J lost 5 bases; unmatched junction nucleotides: 3. Per germline, CDR1 SGHTA and CDR2 FQGTGA. CDR3 amino acids: CASSLTGTGIDTQYF. The CDR3 nucleotides read TGTGCCAGCAGCTTAACCGGGACAGGGATAGATACGCAGTATTTT.

This sequence joins TRBV5-1 and TRBJ2-7, with 12 bases that match TRBD1. Germline V gene sequence: CDR1 SGHRS, CDR2 YFSETQ. V shed 4 bases, J shed 6 bases, and the junction held 11 bases outside the gene matches. The CDR3 is 16 residues long. The CDR3 protein is CASSIDPGQGAREQYF. The CDR3 DNA reads TGCGCCAGCAGCATAGACCCGGGACAGGGGGCTCGCGAGCAGTACTTC.

This chain joins TRBV5-1 and TRBJ1-1; 9 bases align to TRBD1. Germline CDR1 and CDR2: SGHRS and YFSETQ. Unmatched junction bases numbered 6, after V lost 4 bases and J lost 11 bases. CDR3 length: 12 residues. The CDR3 nucleotides are TGCGCCAGCAGCAACAGGGGGCGTTGGGCTTTCTTT. Encoded protein: CASSNRGRWAFF.

The chain combines TRBV6-5 with TRBJ1-2; tentatively, D is TRBD1 (5 bases). Germline assignment: CDR1 MNHEY and CDR2 SVGAGI. Trimming removed 6 bases from V and 4 bases from J, with 12 bases in between. The CDR3 spans 13 residues. The CDR3 DNA reads as TGTGCCAGCAGCCCGCAGGGCGGCTATGGCTACACCTTC. This sequence encodes CASSPQGGYGYTF.

This clone was found a few times. This rearrangement joins TRBV11-2 to TRBJ2-7; 7 nucleotides match TRBD2. From germline, CDR1 is SGHAT and CDR2 FQNNGV. The CDR3 length is 13 residues. V was pared by 6 bases and J by 3 bases, with 5 bases of the junction left unmatched. The DNA of the CDR3 is TGTGCCAGCAGGGGACTATCGAGCTACGAGCAGTACTTC. This translates into CASRGLSSYEQYF.